Here is one T cell receptor beta chain with its context. These data belong to a study of OX40 agonist ivuxolimab in advanced cancers. The protocol was immunoSEQ multiplex PCR, while the TCRdb copy is restricted to in-frame clones and leaves out a portion. Among about 82,000 clones listed, 83% were seen once. Germline CDR1 GTSNPN, CDR2 SVGIG (reference sequence). V dropped 0 bases and J dropped 7 bases, with 10 bases sitting between them. This CDR3 has 14 residues. The sequencing used CD4+ or CD8+ T cells sorted from blood, collected in a trial of the OX40 agonist ivuxolimab. The receptor comes from an adult with an advanced solid tumor such as melanoma, head and neck, liver or kidney cancer. The rearrangement links TRBV30 to TRBJ1-6; the D is unclear. Written as DNA, the CDR3 is TGTGCCTGGAGTGTTAATGTTATCAATTCACCCCTCCACTTT. The encoded protein is CAWSVNVINSPLHF.